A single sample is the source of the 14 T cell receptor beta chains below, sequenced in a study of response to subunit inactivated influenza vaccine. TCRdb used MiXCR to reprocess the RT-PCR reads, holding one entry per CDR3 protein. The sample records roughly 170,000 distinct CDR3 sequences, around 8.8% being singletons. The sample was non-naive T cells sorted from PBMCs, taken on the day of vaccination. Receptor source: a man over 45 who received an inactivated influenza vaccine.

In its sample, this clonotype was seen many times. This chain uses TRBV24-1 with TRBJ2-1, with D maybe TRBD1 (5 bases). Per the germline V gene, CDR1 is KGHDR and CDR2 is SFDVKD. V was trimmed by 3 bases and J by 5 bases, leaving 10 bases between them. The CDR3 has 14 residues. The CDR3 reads CATSDARQNNEQFF. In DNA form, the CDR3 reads TGTGCCACCAGTGATGCCAGACAGAACAATGAGCAGTTCTTC.

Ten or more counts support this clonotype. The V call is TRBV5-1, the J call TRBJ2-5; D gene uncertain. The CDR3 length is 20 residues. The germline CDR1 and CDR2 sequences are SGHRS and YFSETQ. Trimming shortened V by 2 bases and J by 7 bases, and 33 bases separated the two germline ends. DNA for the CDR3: TGCGCCAGCAGCTTACTAAACCATTCAGAAATTCTACTCCAAGAAGGGACCCAGTACTTC. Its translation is CASSLLNHSEILLQEGTQYF. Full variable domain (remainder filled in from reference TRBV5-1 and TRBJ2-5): KAGVTQTPRYLIKTRGQQVTLSCSPISGHRSVSWYQQTPGQGLQFLFEYFSETQRNKGNFPGRFSGRQFSNSRSEMNVSTLELGDSALYLCASSLLNHSEILLQEGTQYFGPGTRLLVL.

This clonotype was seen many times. CDR3 residues: CASSQDKTSGEQYF. CDR3 in DNA: TGCGCCAGCAGCCAAGATAAGACTAGCGGCGAGCAGTACTTC. The chain joins TRBV4-3 to TRBJ2-7; 9 bases fit TRBD2. Germline V gives CDR1 LGHNA, CDR2 YSLEER. This CDR3 is built from 14 residues. V lost 0 bases and J lost 6; bases outside the gene matches: 3.

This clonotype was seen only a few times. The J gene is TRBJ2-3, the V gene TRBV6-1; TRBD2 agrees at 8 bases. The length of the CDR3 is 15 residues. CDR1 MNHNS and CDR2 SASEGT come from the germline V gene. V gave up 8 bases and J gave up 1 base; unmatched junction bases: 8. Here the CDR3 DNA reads TGTGCCAGCTTAAGCGGGGGCGGAGGCACAGATACGCAGTATTTT. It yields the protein CASLSGGGGTDTQYF.

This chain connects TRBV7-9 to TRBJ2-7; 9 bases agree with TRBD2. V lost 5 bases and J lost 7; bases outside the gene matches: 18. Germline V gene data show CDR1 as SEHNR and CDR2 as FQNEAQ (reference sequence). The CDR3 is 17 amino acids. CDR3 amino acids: CASSTTLTSGLVGEQYF. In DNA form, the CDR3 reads TGTGCCAGCAGCACAACTCTCACTAGCGGGCTGGTCGGGGAGCAGTACTTC.

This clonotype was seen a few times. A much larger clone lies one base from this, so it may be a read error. CDR3 sequence reads: CAIREDNEQFF. In DNA, the CDR3 is TGTGCCATCAGAGAAGACAATGAGCAGTTCTTC. The V call is TRBV10-3, the J call TRBJ2-1, with D hard to call. V gave up 6 bases and J gave up 5 bases, with 5 bases separating them. The germline gives CDR1 ENHRY, CDR2 SYGVKD. The CDR3 sequence is 11 residues long.

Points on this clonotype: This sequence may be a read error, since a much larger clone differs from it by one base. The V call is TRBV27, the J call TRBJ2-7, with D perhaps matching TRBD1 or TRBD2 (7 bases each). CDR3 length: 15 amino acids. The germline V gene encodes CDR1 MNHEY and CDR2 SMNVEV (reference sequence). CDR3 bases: TGTGCCAGCACCAGGGGGGGCGGCGGCTCCTTCGAGCAGTACTTC. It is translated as CASTRGGGGSFEQYF.

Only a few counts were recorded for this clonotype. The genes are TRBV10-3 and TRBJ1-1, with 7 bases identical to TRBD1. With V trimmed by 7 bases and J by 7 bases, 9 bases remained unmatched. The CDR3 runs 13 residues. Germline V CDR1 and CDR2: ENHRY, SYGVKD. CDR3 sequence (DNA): TGTGCCATCACCTCGACAGGGAACGGTGAAGCTTTCTTT. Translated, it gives CAITSTGNGEAFF.

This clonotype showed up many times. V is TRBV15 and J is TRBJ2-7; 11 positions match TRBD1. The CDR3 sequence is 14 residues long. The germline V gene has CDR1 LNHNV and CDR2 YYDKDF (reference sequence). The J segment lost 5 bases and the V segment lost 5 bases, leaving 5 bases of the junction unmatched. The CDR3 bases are TGTGCCACCAGCCCGGACAGGGGGCGCCACGAGCAGTACTTC. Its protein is CATSPDRGRHEQYF.

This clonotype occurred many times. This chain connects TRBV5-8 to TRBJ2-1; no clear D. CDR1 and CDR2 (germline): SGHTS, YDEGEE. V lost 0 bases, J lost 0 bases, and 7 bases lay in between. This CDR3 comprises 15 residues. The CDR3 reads CASSLGLSSYNEQFF. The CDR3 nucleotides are TGTGCCAGCAGCTTGGGGTTGAGCTCCTACAATGAGCAGTTCTTC.

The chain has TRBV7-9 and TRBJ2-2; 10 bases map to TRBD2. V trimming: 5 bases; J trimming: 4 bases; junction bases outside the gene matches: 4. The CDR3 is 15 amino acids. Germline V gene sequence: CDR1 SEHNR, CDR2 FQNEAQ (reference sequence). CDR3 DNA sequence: TGTGCCAGCAGCCGAGGGACTAGCGCCACCGGGGAGCTGTTTTTT. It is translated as CASSRGTSATGELFF.

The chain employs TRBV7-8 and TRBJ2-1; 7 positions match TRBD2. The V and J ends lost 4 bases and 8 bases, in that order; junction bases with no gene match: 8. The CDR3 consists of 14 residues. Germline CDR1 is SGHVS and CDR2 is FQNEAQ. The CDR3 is CASSSSSGGDEQFF. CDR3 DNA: TGTGCCAGCAGCTCGAGTAGTGGGGGGGATGAGCAGTTCTTC.

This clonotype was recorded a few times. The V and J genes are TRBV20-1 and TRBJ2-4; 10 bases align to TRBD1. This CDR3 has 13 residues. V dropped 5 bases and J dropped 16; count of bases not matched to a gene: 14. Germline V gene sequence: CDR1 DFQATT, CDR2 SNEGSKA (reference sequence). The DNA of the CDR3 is TGCAGTGCTTCTCCGGGACAGGGGACGACGTGCTACTTC. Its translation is CSASPGQGTTCYF.

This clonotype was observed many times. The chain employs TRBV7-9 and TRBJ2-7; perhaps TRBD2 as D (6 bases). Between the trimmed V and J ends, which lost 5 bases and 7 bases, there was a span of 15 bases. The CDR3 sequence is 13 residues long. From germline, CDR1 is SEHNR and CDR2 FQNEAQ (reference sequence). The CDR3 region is CASSTWDGGEQYF. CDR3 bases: TGTGCCAGCAGCACCTGGGACGGAGGGGAGCAGTACTTC.